This T cell receptor beta chain originates from a study of blood T cells in healthy people across ages. Trimming removed 4 bases from V and 5 bases from J; junction bases left unmatched: 5. The V gene's germline CDR1 is MNHEY and CDR2 SVGAGI. The CDR3 runs 15 residues. A J-beta primer mix and a sample-barcoded 5' primer were used in a second PCR of roughly 7 to 12 cycles. Using its own MiXCR run on the 5' RACE reads, TCRdb lists one record per CDR3 protein. Of about 1,500,000 distinct CDR3 sequences listed, 42% were seen once; the top ten hold approximately 7.9%. This TCR derives from a woman under 30 in good health. This chain uses TRBV6-5 with TRBJ2-1; 10 bases are a match to TRBD2. The sample taken for sequencing was blood. CDR3 coding DNA: TGTGCCAGCAGTTTAGCGGGAGGAACCAACAATGAGCAGTTCTTC. This encodes CASSLAGGTNNEQFF.